This entry lists 32 T cell receptor beta chains sequenced from one sample in a study of identical twins. One entry per CDR3 protein results from TCRdb running MiXCR on the 5' RACE reads. Of some 500,000 distinct CDR3 sequences in the sample, just under 10% were seen once. These data also featured in a second study, about yellow fever vaccine responses in identical twins.

Sequenced input: PBMCs. The receptors stem from a woman in her late teens or twenties in good health.

This clonotype is labeled medium-sized. The genes are TRBV27 and TRBJ2-7; tentatively, D is TRBD1 (5 bases). The germline CDR1 and CDR2 sequences are MNHEY and SMNVEV (reference sequence). CDR3 length: 13 amino acids. The V gene lost 2 bases and the J gene lost 3 bases, with 8 bases spanning the gap. The CDR3 sequence: CASSLTQGYEQYF. CDR3 nucleotides: TGTGCCAGCAGTTTAACGCAGGGCTACGAGCAGTACTTC.

V usage is TRBV3-1 and J usage is TRBJ2-3; 14 nucleotides agree with TRBD2. Per germline, CDR1 LGHDT and CDR2 YNNKEL (reference sequence). V was clipped by 4 bases and J by 2 bases; unmatched bases: 11. The length of the CDR3 is 19 residues. The CDR3 loop reads CASSPKRTSGGLYTDTQYF. CDR3 DNA sequence: TGTGCCAGCAGCCCCAAACGGACTAGCGGGGGGCTATACACAGATACGCAGTATTTT.

This clonotype has just a few counts. This sequence joins TRBV25-1 and TRBJ2-1, with D perhaps matching TRBD2 (6 bases). Germline V gives CDR1 MGHDK, CDR2 SYGVNS. The CDR3 has 15 residues. Trimming removed 6 bases at V and 10 bases at J, with 22 bases between. The CDR3 here is CASRVGGGTGLEQFF. Here the CDR3 DNA reads TGTGCCAGCAGAGTTGGTGGGGGGACCGGCTTAGAGCAGTTCTTC.

In its sample, this clonotype was seen a few times. The rearrangement links TRBV5-1 to TRBJ1-1; 7 bases are a match to TRBD1. The germline gives CDR1 SGHRS, CDR2 YFSETQ. V lost 5 bases, J lost 4 bases, and 14 bases stayed unmatched. The CDR3 is made up of 16 amino acids. The CDR3, as DNA: TGCGCCAGCAGAACCGGGGACAGTCGGTTGAGCACTGAAGCTTTCTTT. Translated: CASRTGDSRLSTEAFF.

This clonotype has a handful of counts. The gene calls are TRBV7-3 and TRBJ2-3, with a tentative D call TRBD1 (5 bases). Germline lookup yields CDR1 SGHTA and CDR2 FQGTGA. CDR3 length equals 16 residues. The V end was cut by 3 bases, the J end by 0 bases, with 13 bases between. CDR3 loop: CASSLKQGSSTDTQYF. The CDR3 DNA follows: TGTGCCAGCAGCTTGAAGCAGGGATCTAGCACAGATACGCAGTATTTT. Filled out from reference TRBV7-3 and TRBJ2-3, the complete variable domain reads GAGVSQTPSNKVTEKGKYVELRCDPISGHTALYWYRQSLGQGPEFLIYFQGTGAADDSGLPNDRFFAVRPEGSVSTLKIQRTERGDSAVYLCASSLKQGSSTDTQYFGPGTRLTVL.

V gene TRBV6-5 combines with J gene TRBJ2-2; D is unresolved. Trimming removed 0 bases from V and 4 bases from J, with 12 bases in between. CDR1 is MNHEY and CDR2 is SVGAGI in the germline V gene. The CDR3 contains 16 residues. The DNA for the CDR3 is TGTGCCAGCAGTTACTCCCCAAGTTCAGTCACCGGGGAGCTGTTTTTT. It is translated as CASSYSPSSVTGELFF.

The V and J genes are TRBV2 and TRBJ2-2; 11 bases fit TRBD2. J lost 7 bases, V lost 2 bases, and 9 bases had no gene match. The CDR3 sequence is 17 residues long. CDR1 SNHLY and CDR2 FYNNEI come from the germline V gene. CDR3 DNA sequence: TGTGCCAGCAGTGAAAGAATAGCGGGGGGGCCCTTCGGGGAGCTGTTTTTT. Translation: CASSERIAGGPFGELFF. The complete variable domain, with remaining parts taken from reference TRBV2 and TRBJ2-2, reads EPEVTQTPSHQVTQMGQEVILRCVPISNHLYFYWYRQILGQKVEFLVSFYNNEISEKSEIFDDQFSVERPDGSNFTLKIRSTKLEDSAMYFCASSERIAGGPFGELFFGEGSRLTVL.

This clonotype was recorded a few times. The chain joins TRBV12-3 or TRBV12-4 to TRBJ2-2, with D possibly matching TRBD1 (5 bases). V was shortened by 7 bases and J by 6 bases, with 18 bases between the two germline ends. The CDR3 is made up of 15 amino acids. For the CDR3, the DNA is TGTGCCAGCACCCGCGTTGGGGCGGTCCCCGGGGAGCTGTTTTTT. It encodes CASTRVGAVPGELFF.

This clonotype was observed many times. This sequence joins TRBV9 and TRBJ2-1, with D perhaps TRBD2 (6 bases). The V gene's germline CDR1 is SGDLS and CDR2 YYNGEE. The CDR3 sequence is 13 residues long. The V end was cut by 6 bases, the J end by 3 bases, with 10 bases between. CDR3 protein: CASTREDYNEQFF. The CDR3 DNA reads as TGTGCCAGCACCAGGGAGGACTACAATGAGCAGTTCTTC.

The chain employs TRBV4-1 and TRBJ1-2; the D is unclear. With 0 bases removed from V and 1 base from J, the gap between germline ends came to 12 bases. Germline assignment: CDR1 MGHRA and CDR2 YSYEKL. The CDR3 covers 16 residues. The CDR3 is CASSQERSSYNYGYTF. For the CDR3, the DNA is TGCGCCAGCAGCCAAGAAAGGAGCAGTTATAACTATGGCTACACCTTC.

In this sample, this clonotype turned up a few times. This chain links TRBV4-2 with TRBJ2-3; D remains ambiguous. Trimming removed 4 bases at V and 0 bases at J, with 11 bases between. This CDR3 has 15 amino acids. Germline V gene sequence: CDR1 LGHNA, CDR2 YNFKEQ. CDR3 residues: CASSPEWPSTDTQYF. Written as DNA, the CDR3 is TGTGCCAGCAGCCCCGAGTGGCCTAGCACAGATACGCAGTATTTT.

The chain carries TRBV20-1 and TRBJ2-1; 10 bases are shared with TRBD2. The CDR3 runs 13 residues. The germline CDR1 and CDR2 sequences are DFQATT and SNEGSKA (reference sequence). The CDR3 DNA follows: TGCAGAGCGGGGGGGCCGGACGTCAATGAGCAGTTCTTC. Its translation: CRAGGPDVNEQFF.

This clonotype was counted only a few times. V usage is TRBV12-3 or TRBV12-4 and J usage is TRBJ1-6; D is undetermined. This CDR3 has 15 residues. Trimming removed 7 bases from V and 13 bases from J, with 23 bases in between. The CDR3 protein is CASTHGRAREEPLHF. CDR3 nucleotide sequence: TGTGCCAGCACCCACGGGAGGGCCCGAGAAGAGCCCCTCCACTTT.

This clonotype was observed a few times. The chain links TRBV6-5 to TRBJ1-2; D is possibly TRBD1 (5 bases). There are 19 residues in the CDR3. Germline V CDR1 and CDR2: MNHEY, SVGAGI. The V and J ends lost 0 bases and 3 bases respectively, with 23 bases between them. The CDR3: CASSYSVPVQGYSDYGYTF. CDR3 DNA sequence: TGTGCCAGCAGTTACTCGGTACCTGTGCAGGGATACTCGGACTATGGCTACACCTTC.

V is TRBV11-1 and J is TRBJ2-1; 13 nucleotides agree with TRBD2. The CDR3 has 18 amino acids. Looked up from germline, CDR1 is SGHAT and CDR2 is FQDESV (reference sequence). The V and J ends lost 0 bases and 1 base, in that order; junction bases with no gene match: 3. The CDR3 DNA follows: TGTGCCAGCAGCTTAGCACTAGCGGGGGGGCAGTCCTACAATGAGCAGTTCTTC. It encodes CASSLALAGGQSYNEQFF.

The rearrangement joins TRBV20-1 to TRBJ1-5; D ambiguous. The CDR3 has 12 amino acids. V was pared by 6 bases and J by 6 bases, with 12 bases between. Germline values: CDR1 DFQATT, CDR2 SNEGSKA (reference sequence). The CDR3 DNA follows: TGCAGTGCCCCCCGCCGCGGTCAGCCCCAGCATTTT. It is translated as CSAPRRGQPQHF.

This clonotype occurred many times. The V call is TRBV6-4, the J call TRBJ2-1; D perhaps matches TRBD1 (6 bases). V was trimmed by 0 bases and J by 6 bases, leaving 15 bases between them. The germline V gene has CDR1 MRHNA and CDR2 SNTAGT. The CDR3 totals 16 residues. CDR3 sequence reads: CASSDSARGSINEQFF. For the CDR3, the DNA is TGTGCCAGCAGTGACTCGGCCAGGGGTTCGATCAATGAGCAGTTCTTC.

The chain is built from TRBV3-1 and TRBJ1-1; D unresolved. V was cut by 10 bases and J by 1 base, with 16 bases left in between. CDR1 and CDR2 from the germline V gene are LGHDT and YNNKEL (reference sequence). The CDR3 has 14 amino acids. The CDR3 is CATASGVGNTEAFF. DNA of the CDR3: TGTGCCACCGCAAGTGGGGTGGGGAACACTGAAGCTTTCTTT.

V and J are TRBV12-3 or TRBV12-4 and TRBJ2-5; D is perhaps TRBD2 (5 bases). The CDR3 contains 15 residues. V lost 7 bases, J lost 0 bases, and 15 bases lay in between. The CDR3 is CASTSMGGYQETQYF. DNA of the CDR3: TGTGCCAGCACCTCAATGGGCGGGTACCAAGAGACCCAGTACTTC.

This clonotype was detected many times. V is TRBV12-3 or TRBV12-4 and J is TRBJ2-3; D is undetermined. This CDR3 is built from 10 residues. V lost 10 bases and J lost 6, with 8 bases in between. The DNA for the CDR3 is TGTGCCACCGTTACGGATACGCAGTATTTT. The encoded protein is CATVTDTQYF.

This chain uses TRBV27 with TRBJ2-1; D may correspond to TRBD1 or TRBD2 (5 bases each). CDR1 MNHEY and CDR2 SMNVEV come from the germline V gene (reference sequence). V was shortened by 5 bases and J by 9 bases, with 20 bases between the two germline ends. This CDR3 is built from 15 residues. The DNA for the CDR3 is TGTGCCAGCAGTGAGGGGCCCCCAGCGATCCCTGAGCAGTTCTTC. Its protein is CASSEGPPAIPEQFF.

This clonotype was seen many times. V and J are TRBV11-2 and TRBJ2-2, with 10 bases fitting TRBD1. CDR3 size: 18 residues. V dropped 2 bases and J dropped 6; count of bases not matched to a gene: 12. The germline gives CDR1 SGHAT, CDR2 FQNNGV. The DNA of the CDR3 is TGTGCCAGCAGCTTACTCGGGACAGGGGTAAAAGTTTCCGGGGAGCTGTTTTTT. Translated, it gives CASSLLGTGVKVSGELFF.

The chain uses TRBV3-1 and TRBJ2-2, with a possible D match to TRBD2 (5 bases). This CDR3 comprises 14 residues. CDR1 is LGHDT, CDR2 YNNKEL, per germline (reference sequence). Trimming left V 1 base short and J 5 bases short, with 8 bases between. This chain's CDR3 is CASSQVPGTGELFF. CDR3 coding DNA: TGTGCCAGCAGCCAAGTCCCGGGAACCGGGGAGCTGTTTTTT.

By share, this clonotype counts as medium-sized. The chain couples TRBV5-1 to TRBJ2-1; 8 bases are a match to TRBD2. The V segment lost 4 bases and the J segment 1 base; nucleotides outside the gene matches: 4. The CDR3 has 15 amino acids. In germline, CDR1 is SGHRS, CDR2 YFSETQ. CDR3 protein: CASSPGGGSYNEQFF. The CDR3 DNA follows: TGCGCCAGCAGCCCGGGAGGGGGATCCTACAATGAGCAGTTCTTC.

This clonotype was found many times. The chain has TRBV13 and TRBJ1-1, with D possibly being TRBD1 (5 bases). The V gene lost 5 bases and the J gene lost 6 bases, with 16 bases spanning the gap. The germline CDR1 and CDR2 sequences are PRHDT and FYEKMQ (reference sequence). This CDR3 is 14 amino acids long. The CDR3 loop reads CASSLERGAAEAFF. CDR3 in DNA: TGTGCCAGCAGCCTAGAAAGGGGCGCAGCTGAAGCTTTCTTT.

V and J are TRBV6-5 and TRBJ2-2, with no clear D. CDR1 is MNHEY, CDR2 SVGAGI, per germline. Deletions cut 0 bases from V and 1 base from J, with 6 bases between. The CDR3 contains 15 residues. The CDR3 DNA is TGTGCCAGCAGTTACTCGACTCGGAACACCGGGGAGCTGTTTTTT. This encodes CASSYSTRNTGELFF.

The chain combines TRBV5-8 with TRBJ2-3, with TRBD2 matching 9 bases. The trim removed 0 bases at V and 2 bases at J, leaving 7 bases unmatched. The CDR3 totals 17 residues. Per the germline V gene, CDR1 is SGHTS and CDR2 is YDEGEE. The chain's CDR3 is CASSLGGLAGLTDTQYF. The CDR3 region has the DNA TGTGCCAGCAGCTTGGGTGGGCTAGCGGGGCTCACAGATACGCAGTATTTT.

The rearrangement links TRBV5-1 to TRBJ2-1; D uncertain. The CDR3 is 12 residues long. V shed 5 bases and J shed 7 bases, with 10 bases lying between them. The germline V gene has CDR1 SGHRS and CDR2 YFSETQ. The DNA of the CDR3 is TGCGCCAGCAGGGGTCCCGGAAATGAGCAGTTCTTC. This encodes CASRGPGNEQFF. Based on the CDR3 plus reference TRBV5-1 and TRBJ2-1, the full variable domain is KAGVTQTPRYLIKTRGQQVTLSCSPISGHRSVSWYQQTPGQGLQFLFEYFSETQRNKGNFPGRFSGRQFSNSRSEMNVSTLELGDSALYLCASRGPGNEQFFGPGTRLTVL.

This clonotype showed up many times. J is TRBJ2-7 and V is TRBV4-2, with D perhaps TRBD1 or TRBD2 (5 bases each). Germline assignment: CDR1 LGHNA and CDR2 YNFKEQ. CDR3 length: 16 amino acids. Trimming took 0 bases from V and 6 from J, leaving 18 bases between them. The CDR3 region has the DNA TGTGCCAGCAGCCAAGAGGGGGTAGGACCGCGGTCCGAGCAGTACTTC. It specifies CASSQEGVGPRSEQYF.

This clonotype was observed a handful of times. The chain recombines TRBV7-8 with TRBJ2-7; D gene unclear. The ends were cut back, 5 bases at V and 5 bases at J, with 19 bases in the middle. Germline assignment: CDR1 SGHVS and CDR2 FQNEAQ. The length of the CDR3 is 15 residues. In DNA form, the CDR3 reads TGTGCCAGCAGCCGACGTGATGGGTTAGTCAACGAGCAGTACTTC. Translating gives CASSRRDGLVNEQYF.

This clonotype was observed a few times. The CDR3 reads CASTPSRVSGELFF. The CDR3 DNA reads as TGTGCCAGCACACCTTCTAGAGTCTCGGGGGAGCTGTTTTTT. This rearrangement joins TRBV6-1 to TRBJ2-2; D remains unclear. Germline values: CDR1 MNHNS, CDR2 SASEGT. V was trimmed by 7 bases and J by 8 bases, leaving 17 bases between them. The CDR3 runs to 14 residues.

This clonotype was detected ten times or more. The rearrangement uses TRBV27 and TRBJ2-1, with no clear D. CDR1 and CDR2 (germline): MNHEY, SMNVEV (reference sequence). The CDR3 has 13 amino acids. With 5 bases removed from V and 3 bases from J, the gap between germline ends came to 8 bases. Here the CDR3 DNA reads TGTGCCAGCAGTCCCGCTTACTACAATGAGCAGTTCTTC. It yields the protein CASSPAYYNEQFF.